This TCR beta chain derives from a study of glioma-infiltrating T cells. The CDR3 extends over 13 amino acids. CDR1 and CDR2 (germline): ENHRY, SYGVKD. As regards this clonotype: With a much larger clone just one base away, this may be a read error.

TCR alpha and beta CDR3 regions were amplified from RNA using iRepertoire nested multiplex PCR. TCRdb re-analysed the multiplex PCR reads in MiXCR, keeping a single row per CDR3 protein. The sample has about 210,000 distinct CDR3 sequences; roughly 32% are singletons. The TCR comes from a human donor with low-grade glioma or glioblastoma, undergoing nonglioma brain surgery, or in good health (not recorded which). The V gene is TRBV10-3, the J gene TRBJ1-3, with 9 positions matching TRBD1. Input material: glioma tissue, nonneoplastic brain tissue, or PBMCs (not recorded which). CDR3 sequence: CAIYRTGENTIHF. Here the CDR3 DNA reads TGTGCCATTTACCGGACAGGGGAAAACACCATACATTTT.